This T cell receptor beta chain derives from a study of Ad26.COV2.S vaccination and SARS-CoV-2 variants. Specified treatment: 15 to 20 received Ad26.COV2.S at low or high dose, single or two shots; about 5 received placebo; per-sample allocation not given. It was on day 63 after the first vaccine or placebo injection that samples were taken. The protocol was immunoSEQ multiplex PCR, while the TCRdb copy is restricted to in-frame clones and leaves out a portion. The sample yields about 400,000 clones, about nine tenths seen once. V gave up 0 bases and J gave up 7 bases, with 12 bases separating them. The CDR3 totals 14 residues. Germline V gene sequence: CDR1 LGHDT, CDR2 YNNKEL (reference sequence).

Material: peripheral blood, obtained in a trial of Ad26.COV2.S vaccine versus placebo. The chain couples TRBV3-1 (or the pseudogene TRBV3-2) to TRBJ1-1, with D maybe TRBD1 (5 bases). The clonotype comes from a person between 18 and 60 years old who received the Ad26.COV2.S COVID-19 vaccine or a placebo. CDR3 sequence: CASSQDLGGFEAFF. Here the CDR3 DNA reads TGTGCCAGCAGCCAAGATCTCGGGGGGTTTGAAGCTTTCTTT.